The next 12 T cell receptor beta chains were all read from a single sample in a study of cytomegalovirus exposure and HLA in healthy donors. Researchers ran the PCR with 60 Vbeta and 13 Jbeta primers. Sequenced by immunoSEQ multiplex PCR; TCRdb stores in-frame clones only, minus some. The sample includes 150,000 or so clones, about 74% of them seen just once. Sequencing input: PBMCs. All receptors derive from a man aged 40-50 years in good health and CMV-seropositive.

CDR3 nucleotide sequence: TGTGCCAGCAGCCTATGGGAGAGGTCGGTAACCGGGGAGCTGTTTTTT. Translated: CASSLWERSVTGELFF. This sequence joins TRBV28 and TRBJ2-2, with D perhaps matching TRBD2 (5 bases). This CDR3 spans 16 amino acids. V lost 6 bases to trimming and J lost 5 bases, with 19 bases between them. In germline, CDR1 is MDHEN, CDR2 SYDVKM.

This clone has only a few counts. The chain is built from TRBV10-2 and TRBJ1-1; 8 bases are shared with TRBD1. The germline V gene has CDR1 WSHSY and CDR2 SAAADI. The CDR3 totals 12 residues. Trimming at V came to 7 bases and at J to 3 bases, leaving 1 base not matched to a gene. DNA for the CDR3: TGCGCCAGCAAACAGGGGGACACTGAAGCTTTCTTT. It encodes CASKQGDTEAFF.

This clone was seen just once. Other DNA variants within this sample encode the same CDR3. V is TRBV5-1 and J is TRBJ2-2; 13 bases map to TRBD2. CDR1 and CDR2 from the germline V gene are SGHRS and YFSETQ. CDR3 length equals 16 residues. The trim removed 4 bases at V and 4 bases at J, leaving 4 bases unmatched. CDR3 sequence reads: CASSLGLAGVTGELFF. The CDR3 bases are TGCGCCAGCAGCCTCGGACTAGCGGGAGTCACCGGGGAGCTGTTTTTT.

The chain recombines TRBV28 with TRBJ2-4; D is undetermined. Germline-derived CDR1 and CDR2 are MDHEN and SYDVKM. The CDR3 extends over 14 amino acids. V lost 7 bases and J 0 bases, leaving 10 bases between the germline ends. The CDR3 here is CASTSGGAKNIQYF. In nucleotides, the CDR3 is TGTGCCAGCACCTCCGGCGGAGCCAAAAACATTCAGTACTTC.

The genes are TRBV4-1 and TRBJ2-5; no definite D call. The germline V gene has CDR1 MGHRA and CDR2 YSYEKL. With 6 bases removed from V and 5 bases from J, the gap between germline ends came to 13 bases. This CDR3 is 13 amino acids long. The CDR3 protein is CASSQNYKETQYF. CDR3 in DNA: TGCGCCAGCAGTCAAAACTACAAGGAGACCCAGTACTTC.

This clone appeared a single time. The chain joins TRBV2 to TRBJ2-1; 8 bases align to TRBD2. The CDR3 loop spans 16 amino acids. Germline CDR1 SNHLY, CDR2 FYNNEI. After removal of 7 bases from V and 2 bases from J, the junction contained 10 bases not matched to a gene. CDR3 nucleotide sequence: TGTGCCAGCAATGTATATAGCGGGGCCGCCTACAATGAGCAGTTCTTC. It translates to CASNVYSGAAYNEQFF. The whole variable domain, filled in from reference TRBV2 and TRBJ2-1, reads EPEVTQTPSHQVTQMGQEVILRCVPISNHLYFYWYRQILGQKVEFLVSFYNNEISEKSEIFDDQFSVERPDGSNFTLKIRSTKLEDSAMYFCASNVYSGAAYNEQFFGPGTRLTVL.

J is TRBJ2-1 and V is TRBV29-1, with 7 bases matching TRBD2. Germline trimming cut 2 bases from V and 2 bases from J; bases unmatched to any gene: 9. CDR3 length: 16 residues. The germline V gene has CDR1 SQVTM and CDR2 ANQGSEA. CDR3 in DNA: TGCAGCGTTGAACCGATAGTAGCGGGTACCTACAATGAGCAGTTCTTC. Amino acid sequence: CSVEPIVAGTYNEQFF.

The J gene is TRBJ1-6, the V gene TRBV7-9; D is possibly TRBD1 (6 bases). V was shortened by 5 bases and J by 8 bases, with 19 bases between the two germline ends. The CDR3 sequence is 16 residues long. The germline gives CDR1 SEHNR, CDR2 FQNEAQ (reference sequence). The CDR3 DNA sequence: TGTGCCAGCAGCACTTCTGACAGGTTGTGGGATTCACCCCTCCACTTT. Its translation: CASSTSDRLWDSPLHF.

This clone was observed a single time. The gene calls are TRBV9 and TRBJ2-2; perhaps TRBD1 as D (6 bases). The CDR3 contains 17 residues. The germline V gene encodes CDR1 SGDLS and CDR2 YYNGEE. V was shortened by 0 bases and J by 1 base, with 13 bases between the two germline ends. The CDR3 region is CASSVGLGRGNTGELFF. The CDR3 DNA is TGTGCCAGCAGCGTAGGGTTGGGCAGGGGGAACACCGGGGAGCTGTTTTTT.

The chain employs TRBV2 and TRBJ1-1; D might be TRBD1 (6 bases). Germline-derived CDR1 and CDR2 are SNHLY and FYNNEI. The CDR3 runs to 15 residues. V was cut by 5 bases and J by 1 base, with 14 bases left in between. DNA of the CDR3: TGTGCCAGCAGTACCCAGGGGCTAAGGAACACTGAAGCTTTCTTT. It translates to CASSTQGLRNTEAFF. Variable domain in full (rest from reference TRBV2 and TRBJ1-1): EPEVTQTPSHQVTQMGQEVILRCVPISNHLYFYWYRQILGQKVEFLVSFYNNEISEKSEIFDDQFSVERPDGSNFTLKIRSTKLEDSAMYFCASSTQGLRNTEAFFGQGTRLTVV.

The V call is TRBV28, the J call TRBJ2-5; TRBD2 might be the D (5 bases). The CDR3 has 15 amino acids. Germline values: CDR1 MDHEN, CDR2 SYDVKM. The ends were cut back, 3 bases at V and 4 bases at J, with 15 bases in the middle. CDR3 sequence reads: CASSFSRVRAETQYF. The DNA for the CDR3 is TGTGCCAGCAGTTTCTCGAGGGTGAGAGCAGAGACCCAGTACTTC.

In this sample, this clone turned up a few times. Compared with germline, one end of the junction differs, possibly owing to a read error. Here the CDR3 DNA reads TGTGCCAGCAGCTTGGTAGGGACTTCCTACGGGCAGTACTTC. As protein: CASSLVGTSYGQYF. J is TRBJ2-7 and V is TRBV5-6; D possibly corresponds to TRBD2 (6 bases). From germline, CDR1 is SGHDT and CDR2 YYEEEE. This CDR3 is built from 14 residues.